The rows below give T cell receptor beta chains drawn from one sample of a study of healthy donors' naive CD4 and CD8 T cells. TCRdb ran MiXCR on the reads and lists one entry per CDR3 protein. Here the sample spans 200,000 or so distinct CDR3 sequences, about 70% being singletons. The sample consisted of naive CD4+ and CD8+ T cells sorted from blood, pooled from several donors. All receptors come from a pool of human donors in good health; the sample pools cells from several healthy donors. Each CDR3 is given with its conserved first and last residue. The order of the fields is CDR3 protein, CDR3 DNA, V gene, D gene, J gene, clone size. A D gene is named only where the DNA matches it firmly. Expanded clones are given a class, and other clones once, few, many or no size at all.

CASSYWTSGVYEQYF | TGTGCCAGCAGCTACTGGACTAGCGGGGTCTACGAGCAGTACTTC | TRBV5-6 | TRBD2 | TRBJ2-7 | .
CSARGQGQNTDTQYF | TGCAGTGCCCGAGGGCAGGGGCAAAACACAGATACGCAGTATTTT | TRBV20-1 | . | TRBJ2-3 | .
CAISETRQGGTEAFF | TGTGCCATCAGTGAGACAAGACAGGGCGGTACTGAAGCTTTCTTT | TRBV10-3 | TRBD1 | TRBJ1-1 | .
CASSQYQKETQYF | TGTGCCAGCTCCCAGTACCAGAAAGAGACCCAGTACTTC | TRBV18 | . | TRBJ2-5 | few
CASSLKGSSYEQYF | TGTGCCAGCAGCTTAAAGGGCAGCTCCTACGAGCAGTACTTC | TRBV5-5 | . | TRBJ2-7 | .
CASSLDSAPAQETQYF | TGTGCCAGCAGCCTTGACAGCGCACCGGCCCAAGAGACCCAGTACTTC | TRBV5-1 | . | TRBJ2-5 | .
CRDTTDTEAFF | TGCAGGGATACTACAGACACTGAAGCTTTCTTT | TRBV29-1 | . | TRBJ1-1 | .
CASQPLAPGISTEAFF | TGTGCCAGCCAACCCTTGGCCCCGGGAATATCCACTGAAGCTTTCTTT | TRBV6-2/TRBV6-3 | . | TRBJ1-1 | .
CAWSVQGPETQYF | TGTGCCTGGAGTGTGCAGGGGCCGGAGACCCAGTACTTC | TRBV30 | . | TRBJ2-5 | .
CASSSFQETQYF | TGTGCCAGCAGCTCCTTCCAAGAGACCCAGTACTTC | TRBV5-4 | . | TRBJ2-5 | .
CSVVGGGSYEQYF | TGCAGCGTTGTAGGGGGCGGCTCCTACGAGCAGTACTTC | TRBV29-1 | TRBD1 | TRBJ2-7 | .
CASSLAGLAGAPGDNEQFF | TGTGCCAGCAGCTTAGCGGGACTAGCGGGAGCCCCAGGGGACAATGAGCAGTTCTTC | TRBV7-9 | TRBD2 | TRBJ2-1 | .
CSAAGDRVSFYGYTF | TGCAGCGCCGCAGGGGACAGGGTTTCGTTTTATGGCTACACCTTC | TRBV29-1 | TRBD1 | TRBJ1-2 | few
CSARGTSRGHTQYF | TGCAGCGCTCGAGGGACTAGCCGGGGGCATACGCAGTATTTT | TRBV29-1 | TRBD2 | TRBJ2-3 | few
CASNLLIGTVYEQYF | TGTGCCAGCAACCTACTGATCGGGACAGTCTACGAGCAGTACTTC | TRBV5-5 | TRBD1 | TRBJ2-7 | .
CSVEPNTDTQYF | TGCAGCGTTGAACCCAACACAGATACGCAGTATTTT | TRBV29-1 | . | TRBJ2-3 | .
CASSLGDRVEQYF | TGTGCCAGCAGCTTAGGGGACAGAGTAGAGCAGTACTTC | TRBV11-2 | TRBD1 | TRBJ2-7 | .
CASSNRGYGYTF | TGTGCCAGCAGTAACAGGGGCTATGGCTACACCTTC | TRBV12-3/TRBV12-4 | TRBD1 | TRBJ1-2 | .
CASSRPGLADSYNEQFF | TGTGCCAGCAGCCGACCGGGACTAGCGGATTCTTACAATGAGCAGTTCTTC | TRBV14 | TRBD2 | TRBJ2-1 | .
CASGPDGNNEQFF | TGTGCCAGCGGACCCGACGGAAACAATGAGCAGTTCTTC | TRBV6-6 | . | TRBJ2-1 | .
CASSLMAADNEQFF | TGTGCCAGCAGTTTAATGGCAGCAGACAATGAGCAGTTCTTC | TRBV12-3/TRBV12-4 | . | TRBJ2-1 | .
CASSYSTSGNTYEQYF | TGTGCCAGCAGTTACTCGACTAGCGGGAATACCTACGAGCAGTACTTC | TRBV6-5 | TRBD2 | TRBJ2-7 | .
CASRPGPTGQSYGYTF | TGTGCCAGCAGACCAGGGCCGACAGGGCAGAGCTATGGCTACACCTTC | TRBV6-5 | TRBD1 | TRBJ1-2 | .
CSAGTSGKGAQYF | TGCAGCGCTGGGACTAGCGGGAAGGGGGCGCAGTATTTT | TRBV29-1 | TRBD2 | TRBJ2-3 | .
CASIEGLAGTDTQYF | TGTGCCAGTATCGAGGGACTAGCGGGCACAGATACGCAGTATTTT | TRBV19 | TRBD2 | TRBJ2-3 | .
CASSLGVGYTEAFF | TGCGCCAGCAGCTTGGGGGTAGGATACACTGAAGCTTTCTTT | TRBV5-1 | . | TRBJ1-1 | .
CASSLGITGELFF | TGTGCCAGCAGTCTAGGGATCACCGGGGAGCTGTTTTTT | TRBV27 | . | TRBJ2-2 | .
CASSYHTDRSSYEQYF | TGTGCCAGCAGTTACCACACGGACAGGAGCTCCTACGAGCAGTACTTC | TRBV6-2/TRBV6-3 | TRBD1 | TRBJ2-7 | .
CSVEPGTRDGEQYF | TGCAGCGTCGAACCCGGGACAAGGGACGGCGAGCAGTACTTC | TRBV29-1 | . | TRBJ2-7 | once
CASSYSSGSGYEQYF | TGTGCCAGCAGTTACTCGAGCGGGAGCGGCTACGAGCAGTACTTC | TRBV6-2/TRBV6-3 | TRBD2 | TRBJ2-7 | few
CASTGTGWNEQFF | TGTGCCAGCACGGGTACAGGATGGAATGAGCAGTTCTTC | TRBV10-3 | . | TRBJ2-1 | .
CSAREVTSSSYNEQFF | TGCAGTGCTAGAGAAGTCACTTCTAGCTCCTACAATGAGCAGTTCTTC | TRBV20-1 | . | TRBJ2-1 | .
CASSSQGQLYVGNTIYF | TGTGCCAGCAGTAGTCAGGGACAGCTATATGTTGGAAACACCATATATTTT | TRBV6-5 | TRBD1 | TRBJ1-3 | .
CAIRIGQEAYGYTF | TGTGCCATCAGGATAGGACAGGAGGCCTATGGCTACACCTTC | TRBV10-3 | TRBD1 | TRBJ1-2 | .
CASSIYHLGYNEQFF | TGTGCCAGTAGTATATATCACCTAGGCTACAATGAGCAGTTCTTC | TRBV19 | . | TRBJ2-1 | once
CASHTGTYEQYF | TGTGCCAGCCATACAGGAACCTACGAGCAGTACTTC | TRBV6-2/TRBV6-3 | . | TRBJ2-7 | .
CASTHPFGTEAFF | TGTGCCAGCACCCACCCATTTGGCACTGAAGCTTTCTTT | TRBV6-5 | . | TRBJ1-1 | .
CASSRLGGETQYF | TGTGCCAGTAGTCGACTCGGTGGGGAGACCCAGTACTTC | TRBV19 | . | TRBJ2-5 | .
CARGGGNTEAFF | TGTGCCAGGGGAGGGGGGAACACTGAAGCTTTCTTT | TRBV6-1 | . | TRBJ1-1 | .
CAISESSLRGYTF | TGTGCCATCAGTGAGTCGTCCCTCCGGGGCTACACCTTC | TRBV10-3 | . | TRBJ1-2 | once
CASSSIQGAVNTEAFF | TGTGCCAGCAGCTCCATACAGGGGGCTGTGAACACTGAAGCTTTCTTT | TRBV13 | TRBD1 | TRBJ1-1 | few
CASKTGVNTGELFF | TGTGCCAGCAAGACAGGGGTGAACACCGGGGAGCTGTTTTTT | TRBV27 | TRBD1 | TRBJ2-2 | .
CASSKGQGLGYTF | TGTGCCAGCAGCAAGGGACAGGGGCTCGGCTACACCTTC | TRBV21-1 | . | TRBJ1-2 | .
CASSDLAGAEQYF | TGTGCCAGTAGCGATCTCGCCGGGGCCGAGCAGTACTTC | TRBV19 | . | TRBJ2-7 | .
CAWSGGNGNQPQHF | TGTGCCTGGAGTGGGGGAAACGGCAATCAGCCCCAGCATTTT | TRBV30 | . | TRBJ1-5 | .
CSVAETSGSLFF | TGCAGCGTCGCAGAAACTAGCGGGAGTTTATTCTTC | TRBV29-1 | TRBD2 | TRBJ2-1 | .
CSVLGGQGAYGYTF | TGCAGCGTCCTCGGTGGACAGGGGGCCTATGGCTACACCTTC | TRBV29-1 | TRBD1 | TRBJ1-2 | few
CASSIAAGETQYF | TGTGCCAGTAGTATCGCAGCGGGAGAGACCCAGTACTTC | TRBV19 | . | TRBJ2-5 | .
CASSQAGGGYTF | TGCGCCAGCAGCCAAGCGGGGGGAGGCTACACCTTC | TRBV4-3 | . | TRBJ1-2 | .
CSVEETGIPYNEQFF | TGCAGCGTTGAAGAGACAGGGATCCCCTACAATGAGCAGTTCTTC | TRBV29-1 | TRBD1 | TRBJ2-1 | .
CATSRRDSYFQETQYF | TGTGCCACCAGCAGGCGGGACAGCTACTTCCAAGAGACCCAGTACTTC | TRBV15 | . | TRBJ2-5 | .
CSVANTEAFF | TGCAGCGTCGCGAACACTGAAGCTTTCTTT | TRBV29-1 | . | TRBJ1-1 | .
CASSRFGQGNQPQHF | TGTGCCAGCAGTAGGTTCGGACAGGGCAATCAGCCCCAGCATTTT | TRBV27 | TRBD1 | TRBJ1-5 | once
CASSLAPRRAGQFTDTQYF | TGTGCCAGCAGCTTAGCCCCCCGACGGGCGGGACAATTCACAGATACGCAGTATTTT | TRBV7-8 | . | TRBJ2-3 | .
CASRIWDRVDEQFF | TGTGCCAGTAGAATTTGGGACAGGGTCGATGAGCAGTTCTTC | TRBV19 | TRBD1 | TRBJ2-1 | .